The 21 T cell receptor beta chains below all came from one sample that was sequenced in a study of shared clonotypes between healthy human individuals. Sequencing was performed with immunoSEQ multiplex PCR; in TCRdb, only in-frame clones are kept and a portion is missing. This repertoire shows roughly 1,000,000 clones, around 78% found once; its top ten account for 0.5% to 0.65%. Material for sequencing was memory CD4+ T cells from PBMCs. Subset specified: CD45RA-negative fraction. The receptors shown here come from a man aged 18 to 35 in good health. Some clones in this sample may be carry-over from other donors' samples.

This chain uses TRBV30 with TRBJ1-6; 10 nucleotides line up with TRBD1. This CDR3 is 17 amino acids long. J was trimmed by 5 bases and V by 3 bases; bases with no gene match: 10. Germline CDR1 GTSNPN, CDR2 SVGIG (reference sequence). The CDR3 reads CAWRGQGVRLHNSPLHF. The CDR3 DNA is TGTGCCTGGAGAGGACAGGGGGTAAGATTGCATAATTCACCCCTCCACTTT. The whole variable domain, filled in from reference TRBV30 and TRBJ1-6, reads SQTIHQWPATLVQPVGSPLSLECTVEGTSNPNLYWYRQAAGRGLQLLFYSVGIGQISSEVPQNLSASRPQDRQFILSSKKLLLSDSGFYLCAWRGQGVRLHNSPLHFGNGTRLTVT.

The rearrangement uses TRBV5-1 and TRBJ2-2; perhaps TRBD2 as D (6 bases). Germline V gene data show CDR1 as SGHRS and CDR2 as YFSETQ. Trimming pared 3 bases from V and 4 bases from J, leaving 19 bases between. The CDR3 runs 17 residues. The CDR3 protein is CASSSLPGRWGTGELFF. CDR3 sequence (DNA): TGCGCCAGCAGCTCACTACCCGGGAGATGGGGCACCGGGGAGCTGTTTTTT.

The V gene is TRBV6-4, the J gene TRBJ2-2; D not certain. Germline V gives CDR1 MRHNA, CDR2 SNTAGT. With 6 bases removed from V and 3 bases from J, the gap between germline ends came to 17 bases. This CDR3 contains 16 residues. The DNA of the CDR3 is TGTGCCAGCAGCACCTTCGCGGAAGCCGACACCGGGGAGCTGTTTTTT. Protein product: CASSTFAEADTGELFF.

The sample holds a few counts of this clone. Other DNA sequences in the same sample also yield this CDR3. The chain recombines TRBV19 with TRBJ2-5; D call uncertain. Germline V lookup: CDR1 LNHDA, CDR2 SQIVND (reference sequence). V lost 6 bases and J lost 5, with 7 bases in between. The CDR3 is made up of 11 amino acids. The CDR3 region has the DNA TGTGCCAGTAGAATTGGTGAGACCCAGTACTTC. As protein: CASRIGETQYF.

The chain carries TRBV7-3 and TRBJ2-2, with 7 bases fitting TRBD2. CDR1 is SGHTA, CDR2 FQGTGA, per germline. V trimming: 7 bases; J trimming: 3 bases; junction bases outside the gene matches: 8. The CDR3 loop spans 15 amino acids. CDR3: CASTPGGGDTGELFF. CDR3 bases: TGTGCCAGCACCCCGGGGGGTGGGGACACCGGGGAGCTGTTTTTT.

The count of this clone is one. This chain joins TRBV19 and TRBJ1-2, with D perhaps TRBD1 (5 bases). V dropped 6 bases and J dropped 5 bases, with 16 bases sitting between them. Germline V gene lookup returns CDR1 LNHDA and CDR2 SQIVND (reference sequence). This CDR3 is built from 14 residues. CDR3 region: CASRITGPGYGYTF. The CDR3 DNA sequence: TGTGCCAGTAGGATCACAGGCCCGGGGTATGGCTACACCTTC.

The chain joins TRBV5-1 to TRBJ1-6; the D is unclear. CDR3 length: 15 residues. Between the trimmed V and J ends, which lost 0 bases and 4 bases, there was a span of 8 bases. Germline CDR1 is SGHRS and CDR2 is YFSETQ. The CDR3 loop is CASSLAPGYNSPLHF. The CDR3 DNA sequence: TGCGCCAGCAGCTTGGCTCCAGGATATAATTCACCCCTCCACTTT.

The chain joins TRBV6-1 to TRBJ1-1; 7 bases are a match to TRBD1. Unmatched junction bases numbered 11, after V lost 4 bases and J lost 6 bases. CDR3 length: 15 amino acids. Germline loops: CDR1 MNHNS, CDR2 SASEGT. CDR3 coding DNA: TGTGCCAGCAGTGGACAGGGCCAAGGAGAAGCTGAAGCTTTCTTT. Encoded protein: CASSGQGQGEAEAFF.

The rearrangement joins TRBV5-8 to TRBJ2-1, with a tentative D call TRBD1 (5 bases). The germline V gene has CDR1 SGHTS and CDR2 YDEGEE. V gave up 1 base and J gave up 8 bases, with 10 bases separating them. The CDR3 spans 13 residues. The CDR3 is CASSLWQGYEQFF. The DNA for the CDR3 is TGTGCCAGCAGCTTGTGGCAGGGCTATGAGCAGTTCTTC. Looking up the rest from reference TRBV5-8 and TRBJ2-1 gives the full variable domain: EAGVTQSPTHLIKTRGQQATLRCSPISGHTSVYWYQQALGLGLQFLLWYDEGEERNRGNFPPRFSGRQFPNYSSELNVNALELEDSALYLCASSLWQGYEQFFGPGTRLTVL.

The V gene is TRBV2, the J gene TRBJ1-1; no clear D. V was clipped by 6 bases and J by 5 bases, with 16 bases between them. This CDR3 region has 14 residues. Germline CDR1 SNHLY, CDR2 FYNNEI. The CDR3 DNA reads as TGTGCCAGCAGGGCGGGCAGGCTAGGGACTGAAGCTTTCTTT. Its translation is CASRAGRLGTEAFF.

This chain links TRBV4-3 with TRBJ2-7; D is possibly TRBD2 (6 bases). Germline V gene sequence: CDR1 LGHNA, CDR2 YSLEER. V lost 2 bases, J lost 4 bases, and 9 bases lay in between. This CDR3 is built from 13 residues. The CDR3 DNA reads as TGCGCCAGCAGCCAATCTGGAGGGTACGAGCAGTACTTC. Amino acid sequence: CASSQSGGYEQYF.

V is TRBV4-1 and J is TRBJ2-1; either TRBD1 or TRBD2 may fit D (5 bases each). The CDR3 extends over 17 amino acids. The V gene lost 4 bases and the J gene lost 0 bases, with 16 bases spanning the gap. CDR1 and CDR2 (germline): MGHRA, YSYEKL. The CDR3 loop is CASSRGTEKNSYNEQFF. The CDR3 DNA sequence: TGCGCCAGCAGCCGAGGGACGGAGAAAAACTCCTACAATGAGCAGTTCTTC.

V is TRBV12-5 and J is TRBJ2-3; no clear D gene. The length of the CDR3 is 17 residues. Deletions cut 5 bases from V and 0 bases from J, with 18 bases between. Germline V gene lookup returns CDR1 LGHNT and CDR2 FRNRAP. DNA for the CDR3: TGTGCTAGTGGTGCCTGCCCGGAACAACCCAGCACAGATACGCAGTATTTT. Residues: CASGACPEQPSTDTQYF.

About this clone: Other DNA sequences of this sample code for an identical CDR3. J is TRBJ1-1 and V is TRBV19, with TRBD1 identical over 8 bases. Germline CDR1 LNHDA, CDR2 SQIVND (reference sequence). Trimming removed 6 bases from V and 4 bases from J; junction bases left unmatched: 4. This CDR3 region has 13 residues. The chain's CDR3 is CASRGQGVTEAFF. The CDR3 bases are TGTGCCAGTAGAGGACAGGGAGTCACTGAAGCTTTCTTT.

V is TRBV28 and J is TRBJ1-4; 7 nucleotides line up with TRBD1. Germline-derived CDR1 and CDR2 are MDHEN and SYDVKM. The CDR3 sequence is 18 residues long. V dropped 8 bases and J dropped 0; count of bases not matched to a gene: 15. The CDR3 sequence is CASVPFGQEDATNEKLFF. As DNA, the CDR3 is TGTGCCAGCGTACCCTTCGGACAGGAGGATGCAACTAATGAAAAACTGTTTTTT.

This chain links TRBV7-2 with TRBJ1-2; 11 bases are shared with TRBD1. The V segment lost 2 bases and the J segment 8 bases; nucleotides outside the gene matches: 7. Looked up from germline, CDR1 is SGHTA and CDR2 is FQGNSA. The CDR3 has 15 amino acids. CDR3 nucleotide sequence: TGTGCCAGCAGCTTAAGCCTGGACAGGGGGCGGGGCTACACCTTC. Amino acids: CASSLSLDRGRGYTF.

V usage is TRBV30 and J usage is TRBJ1-4; D gene ambiguous. The ends were cut back, 2 bases at V and 7 bases at J, with 11 bases in the middle. The CDR3 covers 13 residues. Germline V CDR1 and CDR2: GTSNPN, SVGIG (reference sequence). The CDR3 loop reads CAWSTRTGEKLFF. The CDR3 DNA reads TGTGCCTGGAGTACGAGAACGGGTGAAAAACTGTTTTTT.

Comment on this clone: The junction differs from germline at one of its ends, possibly a read error. Other nucleotide sequences from this sample produce the same CDR3. The chain combines TRBV10-3 with TRBJ1-1; TRBD1 aligns across 7 bases. Germline values: CDR1 ENHRY, CDR2 SYGVKD. The CDR3 loop spans 14 amino acids. The CDR3 DNA reads TGTGCCATCAGTGAGAGACAGGGTATCACTGAAGCTCTCTTT. This gives the protein CAISERQGITEALF.

Only one count was recorded for this clone. One end of the junction is discordant with germline, which a read error may explain. CDR3 coding DNA: TGTGCCAGCAGTTACGGGGGACAAGAGACCCAGTACTTC. This sequence encodes CASSYGGQETQYF. The V and J genes are TRBV10-3 and TRBJ2-5, with D maybe TRBD2 (6 bases). The CDR3 contains 13 residues. Germline V gene data show CDR1 as ENHRY and CDR2 as SYGVKD.

CDR3 DNA sequence: TGCGCCAGCAGCCCGGAGGGACTCACCGGGGCTGAAGCTTTCTTT. Translation: CASSPEGLTGAEAFF. This chain links TRBV5-1 with TRBJ1-1; maybe TRBD1 (5 bases). V was trimmed by 4 bases and J by 6 bases, leaving 19 bases between them. Germline V gene sequence: CDR1 SGHRS, CDR2 YFSETQ. This CDR3 region has 15 residues.

In DNA, the CDR3 is TGTGCCAGCAGTGAGGCACAGGGGCGCTATGGCTACACCTTC. This gives the protein CASSEAQGRYGYTF. V gene TRBV6-1 combines with J gene TRBJ1-2; 7 nucleotides match TRBD1. With 3 bases clipped from V and 4 bases from J, the junction kept 5 bases outside the gene matches. CDR3 length: 14 amino acids. Germline assignment: CDR1 MNHNS and CDR2 SASEGT.